What follows are 2 T cell receptor beta chains derived from one specimen sequenced in a study of shared clonotypes between healthy human individuals. The table came from immunoSEQ multiplex PCR; TCRdb's copy has only in-frame clones and leaves some out. Of 550,000 to 850,000 clones listed, around 72% are singletons. The sample consisted of memory CD4+ T cells sorted from blood. The subset was: CD45RA-negative fraction. The receptors originated from a woman aged 25 to 39 in good health.

The rearrangement joins TRBV5-5 to TRBJ2-7, with D possibly being TRBD2 (5 bases). V dropped 0 bases and J dropped 5 bases, with 12 bases sitting between them. The CDR3 length is 14 residues. Germline-derived CDR1 and CDR2 are SGHKS and YYEKEE (reference sequence). Here the CDR3 DNA reads TGTGCCAGCAGCTTGGGGCCTAGCCTAGACGAGCAGTACTTC. It translates to CASSLGPSLDEQYF.

V usage is TRBV19 and J usage is TRBJ2-2, with D possibly matching TRBD2 (5 bases). This CDR3 is 14 amino acids long. Trimming stripped 3 bases from V and 4 bases from J, with 9 bases between. In germline, CDR1 is LNHDA, CDR2 SQIVND (reference sequence). CDR3 nucleotide sequence: TGTGCCAGTAGTATGGGCCGGGGCACCGGGGAGCTGTTTTTT. It translates to CASSMGRGTGELFF.